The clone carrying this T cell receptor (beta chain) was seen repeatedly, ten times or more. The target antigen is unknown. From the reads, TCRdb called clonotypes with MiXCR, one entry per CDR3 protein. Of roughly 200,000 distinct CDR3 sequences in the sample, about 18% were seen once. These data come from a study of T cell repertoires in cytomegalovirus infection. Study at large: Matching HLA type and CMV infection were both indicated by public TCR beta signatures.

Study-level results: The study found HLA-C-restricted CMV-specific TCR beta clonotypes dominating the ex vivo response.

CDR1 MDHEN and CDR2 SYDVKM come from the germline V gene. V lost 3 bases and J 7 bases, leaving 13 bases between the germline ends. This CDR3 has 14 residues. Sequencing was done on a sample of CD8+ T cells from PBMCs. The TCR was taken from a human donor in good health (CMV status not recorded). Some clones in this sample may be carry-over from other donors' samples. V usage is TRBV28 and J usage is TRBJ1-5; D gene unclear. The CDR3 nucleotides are TGTGCCAGCAGTTTCGGCCTGCGAGACCAGCCCCAGCATTTT. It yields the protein CASSFGLRDQPQHF.